This T cell receptor (beta chain) was sequenced during a study of T cell responses to AZD1222 COVID-19 vaccine. Study results and caveats: It was only after the peak T cell response that any repertoires were sampled. Mapped onto spike, vaccine-associated CD4 TCRs spanned it and were dominant at 160-218 and 743-854. Mostly white British, mostly female donors; authors suggested clonal diversity may be underestimated.

Concerning this clone itself: The antigen is undetermined.

V lost 3 bases, J lost 8 bases, and 6 bases stayed unmatched. This CDR3 is 15 amino acids long. Germline assignment: CDR1 SNHLY and CDR2 FYNNEI. Generated by immunoSEQ multiplex PCR, the TCRdb table keeps only in-frame clones and is missing some. The sample holds 150,000 to 200,000 clones; about nine tenths are singletons and the top ten take roughly 2.8%. This clonotype was obtained from an adult in good health. Sequenced here: peripheral blood, sampled on day 0 of AZD1222 vaccination. The chain has TRBV2 and TRBJ1-4; 10 bases are a match to TRBD1. The CDR3 nucleotides read TGTGCCAGCAGTGATGGGGGACAGGGGAAAGAAAAACTGTTTTTT. Protein product: CASSDGGQGKEKLFF.